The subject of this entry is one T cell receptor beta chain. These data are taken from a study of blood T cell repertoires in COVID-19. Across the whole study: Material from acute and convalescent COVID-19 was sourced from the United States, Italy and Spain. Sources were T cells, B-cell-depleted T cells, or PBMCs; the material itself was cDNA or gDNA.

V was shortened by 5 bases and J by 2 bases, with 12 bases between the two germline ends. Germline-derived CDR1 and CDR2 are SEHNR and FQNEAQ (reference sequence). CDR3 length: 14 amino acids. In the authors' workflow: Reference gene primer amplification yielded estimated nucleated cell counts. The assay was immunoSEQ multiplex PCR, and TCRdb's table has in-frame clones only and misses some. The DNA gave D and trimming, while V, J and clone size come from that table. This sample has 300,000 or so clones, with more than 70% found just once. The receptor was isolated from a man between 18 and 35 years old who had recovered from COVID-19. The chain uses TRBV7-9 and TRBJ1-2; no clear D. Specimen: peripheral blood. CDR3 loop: CASSPRERNYGYTF. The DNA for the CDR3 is TGTGCCAGCAGCCCGCGGGAGAGAAACTATGGCTACACCTTC.